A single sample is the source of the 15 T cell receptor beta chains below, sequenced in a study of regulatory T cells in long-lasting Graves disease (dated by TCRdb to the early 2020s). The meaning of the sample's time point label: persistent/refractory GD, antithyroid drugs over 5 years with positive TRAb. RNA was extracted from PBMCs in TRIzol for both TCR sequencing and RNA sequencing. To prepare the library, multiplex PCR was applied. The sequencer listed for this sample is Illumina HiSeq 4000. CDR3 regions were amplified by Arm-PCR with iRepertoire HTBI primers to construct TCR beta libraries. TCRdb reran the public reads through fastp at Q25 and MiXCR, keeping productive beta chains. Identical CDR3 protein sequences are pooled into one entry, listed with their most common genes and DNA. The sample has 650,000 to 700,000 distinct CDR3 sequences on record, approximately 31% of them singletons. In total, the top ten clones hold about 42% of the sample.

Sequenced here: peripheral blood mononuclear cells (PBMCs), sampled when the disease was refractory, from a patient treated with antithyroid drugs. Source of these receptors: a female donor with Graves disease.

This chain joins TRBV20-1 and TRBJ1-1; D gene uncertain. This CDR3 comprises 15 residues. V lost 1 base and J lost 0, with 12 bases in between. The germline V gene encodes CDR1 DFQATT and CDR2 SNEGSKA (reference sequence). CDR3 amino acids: CSARAFGGMNTEAFF. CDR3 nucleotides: TGCAGTGCTAGAGCCTTTGGAGGGATGAACACTGAAGCTTTCTTT.

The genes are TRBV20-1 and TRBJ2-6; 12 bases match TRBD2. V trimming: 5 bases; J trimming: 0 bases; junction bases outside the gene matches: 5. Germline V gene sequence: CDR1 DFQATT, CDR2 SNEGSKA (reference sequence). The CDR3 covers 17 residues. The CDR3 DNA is TGCAGTGCTTCACTAGCGGGAGGAAACTCTGGGGCCAACGTCCTGACTTTC. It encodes CSASLAGGNSGANVLTF.

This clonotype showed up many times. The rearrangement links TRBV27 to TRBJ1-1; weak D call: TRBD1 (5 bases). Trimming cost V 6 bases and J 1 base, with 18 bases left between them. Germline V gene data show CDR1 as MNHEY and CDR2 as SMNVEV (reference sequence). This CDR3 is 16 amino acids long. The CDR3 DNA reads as TGTGCCAGCAGCCTCCTTCGTGGGCAGGGGAACACTGAAGCTTTCTTT. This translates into CASSLLRGQGNTEAFF.

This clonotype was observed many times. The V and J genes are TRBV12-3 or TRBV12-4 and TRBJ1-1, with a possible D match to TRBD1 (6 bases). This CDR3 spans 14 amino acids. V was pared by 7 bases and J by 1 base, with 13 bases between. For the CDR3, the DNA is TGTGCCAGCACCCTGGGGGCCGCGAACACTGAAGCTTTCTTT. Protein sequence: CASTLGAANTEAFF.

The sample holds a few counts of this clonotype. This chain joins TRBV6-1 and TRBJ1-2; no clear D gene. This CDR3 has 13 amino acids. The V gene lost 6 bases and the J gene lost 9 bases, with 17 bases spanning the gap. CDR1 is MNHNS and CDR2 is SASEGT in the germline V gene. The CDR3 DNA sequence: TGTGCCAGCAGCCTACGACCGCAGTCGAGCTACACCTTC. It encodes CASSLRPQSSYTF.

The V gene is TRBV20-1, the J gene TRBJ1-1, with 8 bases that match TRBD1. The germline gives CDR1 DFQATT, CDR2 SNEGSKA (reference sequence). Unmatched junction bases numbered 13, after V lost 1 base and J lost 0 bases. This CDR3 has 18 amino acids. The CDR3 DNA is TGCAGTGCTAGAGGATTCCCCGACAGGGGAGGGATGAACACTGAAGCTTTCTTT. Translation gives CSARGFPDRGGMNTEAFF.

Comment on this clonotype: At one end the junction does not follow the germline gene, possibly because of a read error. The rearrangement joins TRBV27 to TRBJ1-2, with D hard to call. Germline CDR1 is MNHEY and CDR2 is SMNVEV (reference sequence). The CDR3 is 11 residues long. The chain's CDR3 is CASSSGIGHTF. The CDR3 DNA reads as TGTGCCAGCAGTTCGGGAATTGGCCACACCTTC.

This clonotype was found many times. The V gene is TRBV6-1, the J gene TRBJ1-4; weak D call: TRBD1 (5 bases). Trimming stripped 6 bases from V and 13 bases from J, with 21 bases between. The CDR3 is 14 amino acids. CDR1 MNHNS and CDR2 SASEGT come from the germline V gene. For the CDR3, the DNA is TGTGCCAGCAGCCTGGGGCAGGTCGGGATCGGACTGTTTTTT. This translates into CASSLGQVGIGLFF.

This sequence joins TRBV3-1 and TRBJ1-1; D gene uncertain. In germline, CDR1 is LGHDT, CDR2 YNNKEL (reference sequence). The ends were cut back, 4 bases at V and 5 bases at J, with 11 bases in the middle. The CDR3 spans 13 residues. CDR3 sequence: CASSRGPRTEAFF. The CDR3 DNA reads TGTGCCAGCAGCCGGGGTCCAAGGACTGAAGCTTTCTTT.

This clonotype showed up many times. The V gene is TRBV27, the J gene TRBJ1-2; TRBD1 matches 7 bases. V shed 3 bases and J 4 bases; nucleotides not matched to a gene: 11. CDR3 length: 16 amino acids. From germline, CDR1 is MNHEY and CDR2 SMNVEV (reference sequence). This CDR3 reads CASSLSPGQPLYGYTF. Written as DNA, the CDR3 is TGTGCCAGCAGTTTGTCCCCGGGACAGCCTCTCTATGGCTACACCTTC.

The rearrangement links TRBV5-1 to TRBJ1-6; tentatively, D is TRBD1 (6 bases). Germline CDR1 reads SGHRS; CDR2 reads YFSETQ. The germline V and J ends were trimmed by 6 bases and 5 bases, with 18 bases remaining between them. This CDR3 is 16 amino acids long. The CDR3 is CASKEGGPLDNSPLHF. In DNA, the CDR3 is TGCGCCAGCAAAGAAGGGGGTCCTCTAGATAATTCACCCCTCCACTTT.

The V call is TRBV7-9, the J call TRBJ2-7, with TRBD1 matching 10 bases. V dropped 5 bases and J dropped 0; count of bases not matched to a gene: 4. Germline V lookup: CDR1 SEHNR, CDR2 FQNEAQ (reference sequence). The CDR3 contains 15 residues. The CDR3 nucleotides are TGTGCCAGCAGCCATCGGACAGGGGGCTCCTACGAGCAGTACTTC. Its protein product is CASSHRTGGSYEQYF.

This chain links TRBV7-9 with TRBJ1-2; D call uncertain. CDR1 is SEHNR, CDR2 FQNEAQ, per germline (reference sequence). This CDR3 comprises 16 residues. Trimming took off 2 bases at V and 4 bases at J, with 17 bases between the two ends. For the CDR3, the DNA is TGTGCCAGCAGCTTATCGGCACTCCTCTTGACCTATGGCTACACCTTC. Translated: CASSLSALLLTYGYTF.

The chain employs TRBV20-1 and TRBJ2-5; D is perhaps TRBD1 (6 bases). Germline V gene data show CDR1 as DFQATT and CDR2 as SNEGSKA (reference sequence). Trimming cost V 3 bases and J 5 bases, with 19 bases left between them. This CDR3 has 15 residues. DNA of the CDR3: TGCAGTGCTAGTCGAACAGGGAGCGCAGGGGAGACCCAGTACTTC. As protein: CSASRTGSAGETQYF.

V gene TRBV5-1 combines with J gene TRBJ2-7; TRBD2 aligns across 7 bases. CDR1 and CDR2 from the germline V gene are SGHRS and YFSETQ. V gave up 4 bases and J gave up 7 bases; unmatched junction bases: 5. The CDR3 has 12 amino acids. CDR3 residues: CASSGLEREQYF. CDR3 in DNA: TGCGCCAGCAGCGGACTAGAGCGGGAGCAGTACTTC. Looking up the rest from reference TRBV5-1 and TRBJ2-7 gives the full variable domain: KAGVTQTPRYLIKTRGQQVTLSCSPISGHRSVSWYQQTPGQGLQFLFEYFSETQRNKGNFPGRFSGRQFSNSRSEMNVSTLELGDSALYLCASSGLEREQYFGPGTRLTVT.